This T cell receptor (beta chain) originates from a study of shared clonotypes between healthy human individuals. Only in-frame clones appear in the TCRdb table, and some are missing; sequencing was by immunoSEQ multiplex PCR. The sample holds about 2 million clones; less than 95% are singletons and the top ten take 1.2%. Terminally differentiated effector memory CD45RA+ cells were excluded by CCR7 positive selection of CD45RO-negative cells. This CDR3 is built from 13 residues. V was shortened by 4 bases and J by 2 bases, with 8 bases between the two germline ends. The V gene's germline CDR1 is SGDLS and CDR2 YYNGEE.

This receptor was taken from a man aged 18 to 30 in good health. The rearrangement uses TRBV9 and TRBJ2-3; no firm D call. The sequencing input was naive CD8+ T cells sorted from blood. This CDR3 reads CASSPTYTDTQYF. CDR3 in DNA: TGTGCCAGCAGCCCCACTTACACAGATACGCAGTATTTT.